These 15 T cell receptor beta chains came from one sample sequenced in a study of human T cells and chemical hapten exposure. TCRdb called the RACE reads again in MiXCR, with one record for every CDR3 protein. The profile shows some 96,000 distinct CDR3 sequences, approximately 8.6% of them singletons. Time point given: patch test 2, 6 weeks after DPC sensitization. Treatment of the sample: therapeutic diphenylcyclopropenone sensitization with weekly scalp DPC. The sequenced sample was whole blood, obtained in connection with sensitization to the hapten diphenylcyclopropenone (DPC). The source is a middle-aged woman with alopecia areata. Some clones in this sample may be carry-over from other donors' samples.

The chain couples TRBV29-1 to TRBJ1-2; D remains unclear. Looked up from germline, CDR1 is SQVTM and CDR2 is ANQGSEA. The CDR3 contains 13 residues. Trimming cost V 4 bases and J 0 bases, with 9 bases left between them. The DNA for the CDR3 is TGCAGCGTTGGTCGCACGGCTAACTATGGCTACACCTTC. This sequence encodes CSVGRTANYGYTF.

This chain connects TRBV11-2 to TRBJ2-5; 8 bases line up with TRBD2. The CDR3 is 15 amino acids. Per germline, CDR1 SGHAT and CDR2 FQNNGV. Germline trimming cut 0 bases from V and 5 bases from J; bases unmatched to any gene: 5. The CDR3 DNA is TGTGCCAGCAGCTTAGAGGGACTAGGAGTCGAGACCCAGTACTTC. This sequence encodes CASSLEGLGVETQYF.

V is TRBV28 and J is TRBJ2-1, with TRBD2 identical over 10 bases. V dropped 7 bases and J dropped 7; count of bases not matched to a gene: 10. The germline V gene encodes CDR1 MDHEN and CDR2 SYDVKM. CDR3 length equals 15 residues. CDR3 residues: CASNTLAGAGNEQFF. The CDR3 DNA sequence: TGTGCCAGCAATACTCTAGCGGGAGCGGGTAATGAGCAGTTCTTC.

A word on this clonotype: It may be a read error: a sequence one base away is much more abundant. V is TRBV18 and J is TRBJ1-6; 7 nucleotides agree with TRBD1. Germline-derived CDR1 and CDR2 are KGHSH and LQKENI. This CDR3 spans 14 amino acids. V lost 3 bases and J lost 10; bases outside the gene matches: 6. The CDR3 coding sequence is TGTGCCAGCTCACCTTCCAGGGACAGCTCACCCCTCCACTTT. It encodes CASSPSRDSSPLHF. Drawing the rest from reference TRBV18 and TRBJ1-6, the complete variable domain is NAGVMQNPRHLVRRRGQEARLRCSPMKGHSHVYWYRQLPEEGLKFMVYLQKENIIDESGMPKERFSAEFPKEGPSILRIQQVVRGDSAAYFCASSPSRDSSPLHFGNGTRLTVT.

This clonotype has only a few counts. This sequence joins TRBV2 and TRBJ2-7; 9 bases line up with TRBD1. CDR1 is SNHLY and CDR2 is FYNNEI in the germline V gene. The junction had 5 bases not matched to a gene; V was cut back by 5 bases and J by 3 bases. The CDR3 has 14 residues. CDR3 nucleotides: TGTGCCAGCAGTCGCCCGGACAGGGGCTACGAGCAGTACTTC. Amino acids: CASSRPDRGYEQYF.

This clonotype was observed a few times. The genes are TRBV28 and TRBJ2-5; 7 bases are a match to TRBD2. The CDR3 sequence is 11 residues long. Germline lookup yields CDR1 MDHEN and CDR2 SYDVKM. V gave up 6 bases and J gave up 9 bases; unmatched junction bases: 4. The CDR3 here is CASSPRGAQYF. CDR3 nucleotide sequence: TGTGCCAGCAGCCCCCGGGGGGCCCAGTACTTC.

The table lists this clonotype with a few counts. The rearrangement joins TRBV6-2 or TRBV6-3 to TRBJ1-1; 11 positions match TRBD1. Germline CDR1 reads MNHEY; CDR2 reads SVGEGT. V shed 6 bases, J shed 6 bases, and the junction held 6 bases outside the gene matches. The CDR3 extends over 14 amino acids. The CDR3 DNA reads TGTGCCAGCAGGCGTCCGGGACAGGGGGCTGAAGCTTTCTTT. Protein sequence: CASRRPGQGAEAFF.

This clonotype was seen many times. The CDR3 bases are TGTGCCAGCAGCTTATACAGGGACTCCTACGAGCAGTACTTC. Protein product: CASSLYRDSYEQYF. The rearrangement joins TRBV7-9 to TRBJ2-7; possible D gene TRBD1, 6 bases. The CDR3 has 14 amino acids. Germline lookup yields CDR1 SEHNR and CDR2 FQNEAQ (reference sequence). The germline V and J ends were trimmed by 2 bases and 0 bases, with 8 bases remaining between them.

This clonotype has more than one count but fewer than ten. The chain combines TRBV7-3 with TRBJ2-2, with 10 bases that match TRBD2. Germline V gene sequence: CDR1 SGHTA, CDR2 FQGTGA. The CDR3 length is 15 residues. The V gene end was trimmed by 1 base and the J gene end by 6 bases; junction bases not matched to a gene: 2. CDR3 sequence: CASSLSGTSAGELFF. CDR3 DNA: TGTGCCAGCAGCTTAAGCGGGACTAGCGCCGGGGAGCTGTTTTTT.

This clonotype was seen at least ten times. The chain recombines TRBV19 with TRBJ2-3; 7 nucleotides match TRBD2. The CDR3 length is 16 residues. V shed 0 bases and J 2 bases; nucleotides not matched to a gene: 5. Germline V gene sequence: CDR1 LNHDA, CDR2 SQIVND (reference sequence). CDR3 DNA: TGTGCCAGTAGTATAGATCTTGGACTAGTCACAGATACGCAGTATTTT. It encodes CASSIDLGLVTDTQYF.

The rearrangement links TRBV4-2 to TRBJ2-5, with TRBD2 matching over 7 bases. This CDR3 is 15 amino acids long. The V gene end was trimmed by 1 base and the J gene end by 2 bases; junction bases not matched to a gene: 4. CDR1 LGHNA and CDR2 YNFKEQ come from the germline V gene. CDR3 sequence (DNA): TGTGCCAGCAGCCAAGGGACTAGAGATCAAGAGACCCAGTACTTC. Encoded protein: CASSQGTRDQETQYF.

A few counts support this clonotype. This rearrangement joins TRBV28 to TRBJ1-1; D ambiguous. From germline, CDR1 is MDHEN and CDR2 SYDVKM. CDR3 size: 16 residues. Between the trimmed V and J ends, which lost 5 bases and 6 bases, there was a span of 22 bases. CDR3 nucleotide sequence: TGTGCCAGCAGTCCCCCCGCCCGGGGTATTGGCGCTGAAGCTTTCTTT. This translates into CASSPPARGIGAEAFF.

Concerning this clonotype itself: Lacking the conserved final phenylalanine or tryptophan, this CDR3 likely reflects a read error. The chain couples TRBV7-2 to TRBJ2-4; D is unresolved. This CDR3 has 11 residues. Looked up from germline, CDR1 is SGHTA and CDR2 is FQGNSA. Between the trimmed V and J ends, which lost 6 bases and 5 bases, there was a span of 5 bases. The CDR3 sequence is CASSQQNIQYY. CDR3 nucleotide sequence: TGTGCCAGCAGTCAACAAAACATTCAGTACTAC.

In its sample, this clonotype was seen many times. The V gene is TRBV6-5, the J gene TRBJ2-2; D may be TRBD1 (5 bases). This CDR3 has 15 residues. In germline, CDR1 is MNHEY, CDR2 SVGAGI. V was cut by 2 bases and J by 4 bases, with 11 bases left in between. The DNA for the CDR3 is TGTGCCAGCAGTTACCGGCAGGGTCCCACCGGGGAGCTGTTTTTT. It is translated as CASSYRQGPTGELFF.

This clonotype was seen ten or more times. The rearrangement uses TRBV15 and TRBJ2-2; D remains ambiguous. Germline lookup yields CDR1 LNHNV and CDR2 YYDKDF (reference sequence). The CDR3 runs 14 residues. Trimming left V 1 base short and J 2 bases short, with 5 bases between. CDR3: CATSRGGNTGELFF. CDR3 DNA: TGTGCCACCAGCAGAGGGGGAAACACCGGGGAGCTGTTTTTT. Looking up the rest from reference TRBV15 and TRBJ2-2 gives the full variable domain: DAMVIQNPRYQVTQFGKPVTLSCSQTLNHNVMYWYQQKSSQAPKLLFHYYDKDFNNEADTPDNFQSRRPNTSFCFLDIRSPGLGDTAMYLCATSRGGNTGELFFGEGSRLTVL.